This T cell receptor (beta chain) came from a study of patients and donors after allogeneic stem cell transplantation. TCRdb re-analysed the RT-PCR reads in MiXCR, keeping a single row per CDR3 protein. The sample contains roughly 880,000 distinct CDR3 sequences, under 20% of which appear only once. The CDR3 length is 13 residues. CDR1 is SQVTM, CDR2 ANQGSEA, per germline. Between the trimmed V and J ends, which lost 5 bases and 6 bases, there was a span of 14 bases. The genes are TRBV29-1 and TRBJ2-1; D gene ambiguous. The sequenced material came from blood, either unsorted or a sorted T cell fraction (not recorded which). The clonotype was recovered from a human donor who was either an allogeneic HSCT recipient or a stem cell or donor lymphocyte infusion donor (not recorded which). It is not recorded whose cells these are; they may come from a transplant donor. DNA for the CDR3: TGCAGCGTTCGTGAGGTATGGGGCAATGAGCAGTTCTTC. Translated: CSVREVWGNEQFF.